Listed below are T cell receptor beta chains from one sample, sequenced in a study of blood T cell repertoires in COVID-19. Some clones are missing from TCRdb's copy, which holds only in-frame ones; the method was immunoSEQ multiplex PCR. The sample yields under 200,000 clones, around 80% seen once. The sample was PBMCs or T cells enriched from blood (not recorded which). These receptors were obtained from a middle-aged man who had recovered from COVID-19. The CDR3 runs from the conserved cysteine through the conserved F or W. The order of the fields is CDR3 length, J gene, V gene, clone size, D gene, CDR3 protein, CDR3 DNA. A D gene is named only where the DNA matches it firmly. The size entry is marked missing in some rows and otherwise reads once, few, many or a size class.

length: 14
J: TRBJ2-7
V: TRBV5-4
size: NA
D: TRBD1
CDR3: CASSSTGSNYEQYF
DNA: TGTGCCAGCAGCTCGACAGGGTCCAACTACGAGCAGTACTTC

length: 20
J: TRBJ2-1
V: TRBV4-3
size: NA
D: TRBD1
CDR3: CASSQDFWTGGSSSYNEQFF
DNA: TGCGCCAGCAGCCAAGATTTCTGGACAGGGGGCTCTAGCTCCTACAATGAGCAGTTCTTC

length: 14
J: TRBJ1-5
V: TRBV6-5
size: NA
D: NA
CDR3: CASRLTGLGQPQHF
DNA: TGTGCCAGCAGACTAACAGGGTTGGGTCAGCCCCAGCATTTT

length: 15
J: TRBJ1-3
V: TRBV30
size: NA
D: NA
CDR3: CAWSVSASTGNTIYF
DNA: TGTGCCTGGAGTGTAAGCGCCAGTACTGGAAACACCATATATTTT

length: 15
J: TRBJ1-1
V: TRBV7-9
size: NA
D: TRBD1
CDR3: CASSMGQGQDTEAFF
DNA: TGTGCCAGCAGCATGGGACAGGGGCAGGATACTGAAGCTTTCTTT

length: 15
J: TRBJ1-4
V: TRBV5-1
size: NA
D: NA
CDR3: CASSVGGITNEKLFF
DNA: TGCGCCAGCAGTGTGGGAGGGATTACTAATGAAAAACTGTTTTTT

length: 14
J: TRBJ2-7
V: TRBV27
size: NA
D: NA
CDR3: CASSLISKSYEQYF
DNA: TGTGCCAGCAGTTTAATAAGCAAATCCTACGAGCAGTACTTC

length: 13
J: TRBJ1-5
V: TRBV5-1
size: NA
D: NA
CDR3: CASSENSNQPQHF
DNA: TGCGCCAGCAGCGAGAATAGCAATCAGCCCCAGCATTTT

length: 13
J: TRBJ1-6
V: TRBV2
size: NA
D: TRBD1
CDR3: CASTPTGYSPLHF
DNA: TGTGCCAGCACCCCGACAGGGTACTCACCCCTCCACTTT

length: 17
J: TRBJ1-3
V: TRBV4-2
size: NA
D: TRBD1
CDR3: CASSQEEGASSGNTIYF
DNA: TGTGCCAGCAGCCAAGAAGAGGGGGCGAGCTCTGGAAACACCATATATTTT

length: 12
J: TRBJ1-2
V: TRBV29-1
size: NA
D: NA
CDR3: CSTTTGNYGYTF
DNA: TGCAGCACAACGACAGGAAACTATGGCTACACCTTC

length: 13
J: TRBJ1-5
V: TRBV23-1
size: once
D: NA
CDR3: CASSQSGGQPQHF
DNA: TGCGCCAGCAGTCAATCGGGGGGTCAGCCCCAGCATTTT

length: 16
J: TRBJ1-3
V: TRBV3-1/TRBV3-2
size: NA
D: NA
CDR3: CASSQVSGRPGNTIYF
DNA: TGTGCCAGCAGCCAAGTGTCAGGCCGCCCGGGAAACACCATATATTTT

length: 14
J: TRBJ1-6
V: TRBV19
size: NA
D: NA
CDR3: CASSTQAYNSPLHF
DNA: TGTGCCAGTAGTACCCAGGCTTATAATTCACCCCTCCACTTT

length: 14
J: TRBJ2-3
V: TRBV29-1
size: NA
D: NA
CDR3: CSVLLAIGADTQYF
DNA: TGCAGCGTTCTACTAGCAATCGGGGCAGATACGCAGTATTTT

length: 13
J: TRBJ1-6
V: TRBV3-1/TRBV3-2
size: NA
D: NA
CDR3: CASSPNSNSPLHF
DNA: TGTGCCAGCAGCCCGAACTCGAATTCACCCCTCCACTTT

length: 12
J: TRBJ1-1
V: TRBV3-1/TRBV3-2
size: NA
D: NA
CDR3: CASSPTGLWAFF
DNA: TGTGCCAGCAGCCCAACAGGGTTGTGGGCTTTCTTT

length: 16
J: TRBJ1-1
V: TRBV7-9
size: NA
D: TRBD1
CDR3: CASSLDGGNRGAEAFF
DNA: TGTGCCAGCAGCTTAGACGGGGGAAACAGGGGCGCTGAAGCTTTCTTT

length: 17
J: TRBJ2-1
V: TRBV30
size: NA
D: TRBD1
CDR3: CAWSPPTGTGLYNEQFF
DNA: TGTGCCTGGAGCCCCCCGACCGGGACAGGCCTCTACAATGAGCAGTTCTTC

length: 15
J: TRBJ2-1
V: TRBV19
size: NA
D: TRBD2
CDR3: CASSIVGLAGIEQFF
DNA: TGTGCCAGTAGTATTGTCGGACTAGCGGGGATTGAGCAGTTCTTC

length: 15
J: TRBJ2-7
V: TRBV11-1
size: NA
D: TRBD2
CDR3: CASSMGLADSYEQYF
DNA: TGTGCCAGCAGTATGGGACTAGCGGACTCCTACGAGCAGTACTTC

length: 15
J: TRBJ1-1
V: TRBV9
size: NA
D: NA
CDR3: CASSARITGFPEAFF
DNA: TGTGCCAGCAGCGCAAGAATAACAGGTTTTCCTGAAGCTTTCTTT